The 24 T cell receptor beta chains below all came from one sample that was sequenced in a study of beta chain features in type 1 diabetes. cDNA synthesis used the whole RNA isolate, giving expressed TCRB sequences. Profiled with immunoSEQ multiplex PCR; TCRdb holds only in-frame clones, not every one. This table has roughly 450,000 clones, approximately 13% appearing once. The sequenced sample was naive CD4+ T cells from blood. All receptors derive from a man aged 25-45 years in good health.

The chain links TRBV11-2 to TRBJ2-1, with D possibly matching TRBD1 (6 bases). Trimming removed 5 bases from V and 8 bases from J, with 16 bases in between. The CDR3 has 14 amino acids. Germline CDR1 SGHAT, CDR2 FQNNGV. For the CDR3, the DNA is TGTGCCAGCAGCCCATTTTCAGGGGCATATGAGCAGTTCTTC. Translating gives CASSPFSGAYEQFF.

The CDR3 protein is CASSDLWRGTEAFF. The DNA for the CDR3 is TGTGCCAGCAGTGATTTGTGGCGGGGGACTGAAGCTTTCTTT. The V call is TRBV25-1, the J call TRBJ1-1; a possible D gene is TRBD1 (5 bases). Germline CDR1 and CDR2: MGHDK and SYGVNS. This CDR3 region has 14 residues. Trimming stripped 3 bases from V and 5 bases from J, with 13 bases between.

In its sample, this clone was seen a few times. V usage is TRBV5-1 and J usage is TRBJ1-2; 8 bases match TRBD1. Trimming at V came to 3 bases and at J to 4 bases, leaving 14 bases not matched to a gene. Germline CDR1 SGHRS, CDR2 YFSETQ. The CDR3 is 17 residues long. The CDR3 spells CASSSDPGGQGRYGYTF. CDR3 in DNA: TGCGCCAGCAGCTCGGATCCCGGCGGACAGGGACGCTATGGCTACACCTTC.

The DNA of the CDR3 is TGCGCCAGCAGCCAAGGAGGAGAAGGAAACATTCAGTACTTC. Protein sequence: CASSQGGEGNIQYF. The chain has TRBV4-1 and TRBJ2-4; D gene unclear. CDR1 and CDR2 (germline): MGHRA, YSYEKL. V was pared by 1 base and J by 6 bases, with 10 bases between. There are 14 residues in the CDR3.

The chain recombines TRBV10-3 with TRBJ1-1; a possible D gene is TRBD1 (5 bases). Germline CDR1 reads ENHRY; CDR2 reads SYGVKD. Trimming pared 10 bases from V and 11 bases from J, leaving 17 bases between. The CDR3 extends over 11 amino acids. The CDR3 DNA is TGTGCCACCTCTGGGGGGACGGGGGCTTTCTTT. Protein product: CATSGGTGAFF.

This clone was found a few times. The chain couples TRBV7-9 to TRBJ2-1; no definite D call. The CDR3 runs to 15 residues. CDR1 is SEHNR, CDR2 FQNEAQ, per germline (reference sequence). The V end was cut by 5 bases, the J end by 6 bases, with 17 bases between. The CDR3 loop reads CASSQRSLRGNEQFF. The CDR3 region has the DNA TGTGCCAGCAGCCAACGGAGTTTACGCGGCAATGAGCAGTTCTTC. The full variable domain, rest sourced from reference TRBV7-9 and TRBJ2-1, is DTGVSQNPRHKITKRGQNVTFRCDPISEHNRLYWYRQTLGQGPEFLTYFQNEAQLEKSRLLSDRFSAERPKGSFSTLEIQRTEQGDSAMYLCASSQRSLRGNEQFFGPGTRLTVL.

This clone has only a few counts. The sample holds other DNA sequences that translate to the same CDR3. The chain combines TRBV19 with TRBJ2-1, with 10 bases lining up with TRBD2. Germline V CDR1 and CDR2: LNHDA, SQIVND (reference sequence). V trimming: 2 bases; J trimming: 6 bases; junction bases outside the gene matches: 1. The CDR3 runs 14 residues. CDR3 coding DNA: TGTGCCAGTAGTATAAGCGGGAGGGGCAATGAGCAGTTCTTC. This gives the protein CASSISGRGNEQFF.

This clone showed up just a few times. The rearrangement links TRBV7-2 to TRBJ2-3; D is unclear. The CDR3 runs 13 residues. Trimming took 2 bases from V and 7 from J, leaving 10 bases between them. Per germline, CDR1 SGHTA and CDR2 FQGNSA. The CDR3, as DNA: TGTGCCAGCAGCTTAACGGGTGTAAATACGCAGTATTTT. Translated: CASSLTGVNTQYF.

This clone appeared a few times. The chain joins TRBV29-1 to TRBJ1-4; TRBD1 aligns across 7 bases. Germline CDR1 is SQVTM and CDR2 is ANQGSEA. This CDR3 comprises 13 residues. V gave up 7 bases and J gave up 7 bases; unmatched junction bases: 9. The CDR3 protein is CSAGTAWSEKLFF. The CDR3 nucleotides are TGCAGCGCTGGGACAGCGTGGAGTGAAAAACTGTTTTTT.

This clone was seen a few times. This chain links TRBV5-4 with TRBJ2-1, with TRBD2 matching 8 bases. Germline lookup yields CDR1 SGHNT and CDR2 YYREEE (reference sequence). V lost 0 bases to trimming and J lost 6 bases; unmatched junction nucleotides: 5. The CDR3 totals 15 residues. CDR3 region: CASSLVGGRRNEQFF. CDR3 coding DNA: TGTGCCAGCAGCTTGGTGGGCGGGAGGCGCAATGAGCAGTTCTTC. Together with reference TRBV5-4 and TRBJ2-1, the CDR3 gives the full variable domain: ETGVTQSPTHLIKTRGQQVTLRCSSQSGHNTVSWYQQALGQGPQFIFQYYREEENGRGNFPPRFSGLQFPNYSSELNVNALELDDSALYLCASSLVGGRRNEQFFGPGTRLTVL.

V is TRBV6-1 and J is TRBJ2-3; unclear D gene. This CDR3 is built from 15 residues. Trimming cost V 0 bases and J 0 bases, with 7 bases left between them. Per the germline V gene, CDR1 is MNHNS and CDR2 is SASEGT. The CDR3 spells CASSEAGPSTDTQYF. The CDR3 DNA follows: TGTGCCAGCAGTGAAGCTGGGCCGAGCACAGATACGCAGTATTTT.

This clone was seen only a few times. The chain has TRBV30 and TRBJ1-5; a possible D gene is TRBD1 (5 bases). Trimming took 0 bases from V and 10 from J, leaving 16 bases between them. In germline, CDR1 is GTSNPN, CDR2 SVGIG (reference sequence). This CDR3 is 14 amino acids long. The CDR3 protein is CAWSVSWGGAPQHF. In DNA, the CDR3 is TGTGCCTGGAGTGTATCGTGGGGCGGGGCCCCCCAGCATTTT.

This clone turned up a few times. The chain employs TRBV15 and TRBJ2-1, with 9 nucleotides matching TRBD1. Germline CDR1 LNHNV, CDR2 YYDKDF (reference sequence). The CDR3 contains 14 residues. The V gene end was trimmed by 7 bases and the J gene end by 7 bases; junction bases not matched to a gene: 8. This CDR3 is CATTTMDRGNEQFF. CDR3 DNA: TGTGCCACCACCACGATGGACAGGGGTAATGAGCAGTTCTTC.

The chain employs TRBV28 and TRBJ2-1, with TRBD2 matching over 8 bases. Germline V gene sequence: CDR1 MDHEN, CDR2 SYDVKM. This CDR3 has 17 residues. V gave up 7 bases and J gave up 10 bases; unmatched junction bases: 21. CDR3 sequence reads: CASTLSPGRALDSEQFF. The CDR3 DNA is TGTGCCAGCACTCTCAGTCCCGGGAGGGCCCTCGATTCCGAGCAGTTCTTC.

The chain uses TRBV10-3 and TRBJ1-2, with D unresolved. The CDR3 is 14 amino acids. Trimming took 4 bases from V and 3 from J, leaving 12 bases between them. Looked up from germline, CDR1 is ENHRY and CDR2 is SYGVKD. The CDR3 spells CAISGLILDYGYTF. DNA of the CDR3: TGTGCCATCAGTGGGCTGATCCTGGACTATGGCTACACCTTC.

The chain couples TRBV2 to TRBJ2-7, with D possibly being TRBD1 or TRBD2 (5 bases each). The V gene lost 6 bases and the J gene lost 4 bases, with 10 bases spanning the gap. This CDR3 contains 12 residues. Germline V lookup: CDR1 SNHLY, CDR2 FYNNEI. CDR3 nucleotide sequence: TGTGCCAGCAGCCGGGACGAATACGAGCAGTACGTC. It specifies CASSRDEYEQYV.

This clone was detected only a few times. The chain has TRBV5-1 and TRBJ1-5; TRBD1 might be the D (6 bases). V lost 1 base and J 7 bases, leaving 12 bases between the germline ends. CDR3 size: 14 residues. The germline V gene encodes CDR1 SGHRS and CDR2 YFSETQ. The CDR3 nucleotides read TGCGCCAGCAGCTTGTCCAGGGGCAGCCAGCCCCAGCATTTT. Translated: CASSLSRGSQPQHF.

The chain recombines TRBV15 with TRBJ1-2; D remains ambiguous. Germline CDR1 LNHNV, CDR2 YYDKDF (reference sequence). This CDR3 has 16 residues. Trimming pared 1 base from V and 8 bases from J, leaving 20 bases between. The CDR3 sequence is CATSRGPGGPKWGYTF. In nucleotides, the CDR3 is TGTGCCACCAGCAGAGGACCCGGCGGTCCGAAATGGGGCTACACCTTC.

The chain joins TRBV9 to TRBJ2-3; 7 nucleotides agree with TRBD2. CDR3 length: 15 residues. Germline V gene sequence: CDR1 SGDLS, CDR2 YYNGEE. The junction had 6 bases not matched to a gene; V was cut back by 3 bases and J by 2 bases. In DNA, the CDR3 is TGTGCCAGCAGCGCCGTAGGGACTAACACAGATACGCAGTATTTT. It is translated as CASSAVGTNTDTQYF.

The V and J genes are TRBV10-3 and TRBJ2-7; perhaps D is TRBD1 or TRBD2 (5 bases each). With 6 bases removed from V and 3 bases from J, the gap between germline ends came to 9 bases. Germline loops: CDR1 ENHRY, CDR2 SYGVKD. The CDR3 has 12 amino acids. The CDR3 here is CAISYGGYEQYV. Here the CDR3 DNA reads TGTGCCATCAGCTATGGGGGCTACGAGCAGTACGTC.

The chain's CDR3 is CASGLKVGGELFF. The CDR3 nucleotides read TGTGCTAGTGGTTTGAAGGTGGGCGGGGAGCTGTTTTTT. V and J are TRBV12-5 and TRBJ2-2; D uncertain. V lost 2 bases, J lost 7 bases, and 8 bases lay in between. This CDR3 is 13 amino acids long. Germline V gene lookup returns CDR1 LGHNT and CDR2 FRNRAP.

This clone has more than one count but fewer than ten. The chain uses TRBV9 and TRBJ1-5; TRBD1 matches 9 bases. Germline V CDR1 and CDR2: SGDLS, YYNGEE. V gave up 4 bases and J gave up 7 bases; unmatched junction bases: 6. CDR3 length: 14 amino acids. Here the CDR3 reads CASSLQGAGQPQHF. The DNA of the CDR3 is TGTGCCAGCAGCTTACAGGGGGCTGGGCAGCCCCAGCATTTT.

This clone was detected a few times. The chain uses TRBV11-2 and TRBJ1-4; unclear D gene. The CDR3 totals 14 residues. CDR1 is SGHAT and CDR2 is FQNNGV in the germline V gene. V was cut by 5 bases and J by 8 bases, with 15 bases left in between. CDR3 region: CASSLKPGDEKLFF. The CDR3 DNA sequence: TGTGCCAGCAGCCTAAAGCCCGGAGACGAAAAACTGTTTTTT.

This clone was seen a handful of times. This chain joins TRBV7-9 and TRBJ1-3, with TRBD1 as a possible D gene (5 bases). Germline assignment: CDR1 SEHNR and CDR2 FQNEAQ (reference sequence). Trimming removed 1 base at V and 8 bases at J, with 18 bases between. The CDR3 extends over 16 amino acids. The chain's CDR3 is CASSLDAGQGRDTIYF. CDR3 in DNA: TGTGCCAGCAGCTTAGATGCTGGTCAGGGTAGAGACACCATATATTTT.